This T cell receptor (beta chain) was captured by sequencing in a study of blood T cell repertoires in COVID-19. The CDR3 contains 18 residues. After removal of 5 bases from V and 3 bases from J, the junction contained 9 bases not matched to a gene. Germline CDR1 is MDHEN and CDR2 is SYDVKM. Authors' analysis steps: Amplifying reference gene primers gave estimates of nucleated cell counts. The protocol was immunoSEQ multiplex PCR, while the TCRdb copy is restricted to in-frame clones and leaves out a portion. V, J and clone size are taken as reported in that table, and D and trimming were inferred from the DNA itself. The sample includes under 150,000 clones, roughly 85% of them seen just once.

Sequenced material: peripheral blood. This clonotype was sampled from a human donor in a cohort sampled during active COVID-19. The rearrangement uses TRBV28 and TRBJ2-6, with 11 bases that match TRBD1. CDR3 sequence: CASSQPGQGGIGANVLTF. CDR3 bases: TGTGCCAGCAGTCAGCCGGGACAGGGGGGAATTGGGGCCAACGTCCTGACTTTC.